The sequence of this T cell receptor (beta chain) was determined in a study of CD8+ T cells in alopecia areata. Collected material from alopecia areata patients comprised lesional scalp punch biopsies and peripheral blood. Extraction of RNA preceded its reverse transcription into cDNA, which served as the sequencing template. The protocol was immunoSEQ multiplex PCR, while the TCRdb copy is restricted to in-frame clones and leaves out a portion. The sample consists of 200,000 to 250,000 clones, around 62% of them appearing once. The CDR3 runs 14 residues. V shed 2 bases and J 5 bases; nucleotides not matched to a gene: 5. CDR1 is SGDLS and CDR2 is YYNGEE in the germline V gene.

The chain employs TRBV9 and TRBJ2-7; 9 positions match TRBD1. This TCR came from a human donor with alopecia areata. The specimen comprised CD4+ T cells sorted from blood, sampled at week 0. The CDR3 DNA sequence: TGTGCCAGCAGCGTGAGACAGGGGGGTGACGAGCAGTACTTC. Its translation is CASSVRQGGDEQYF.